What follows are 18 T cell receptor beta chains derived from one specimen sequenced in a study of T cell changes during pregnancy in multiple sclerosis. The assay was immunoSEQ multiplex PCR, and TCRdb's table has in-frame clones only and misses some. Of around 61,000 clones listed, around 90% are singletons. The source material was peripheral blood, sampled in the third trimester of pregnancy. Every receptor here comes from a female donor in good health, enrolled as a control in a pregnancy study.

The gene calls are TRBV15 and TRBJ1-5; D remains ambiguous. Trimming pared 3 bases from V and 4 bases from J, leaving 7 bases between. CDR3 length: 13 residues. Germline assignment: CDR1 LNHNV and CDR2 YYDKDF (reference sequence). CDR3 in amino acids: CATSSTENQPQHF. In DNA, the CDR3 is TGTGCCACCAGCAGCACAGAGAATCAGCCCCAGCATTTT.

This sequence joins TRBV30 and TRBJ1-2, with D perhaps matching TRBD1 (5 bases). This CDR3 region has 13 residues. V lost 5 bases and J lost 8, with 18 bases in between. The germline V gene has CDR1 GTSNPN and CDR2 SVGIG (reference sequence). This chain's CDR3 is CAWAPIRGKGYTF. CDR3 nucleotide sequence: TGTGCCTGGGCCCCAATCCGGGGGAAAGGCTACACCTTC.

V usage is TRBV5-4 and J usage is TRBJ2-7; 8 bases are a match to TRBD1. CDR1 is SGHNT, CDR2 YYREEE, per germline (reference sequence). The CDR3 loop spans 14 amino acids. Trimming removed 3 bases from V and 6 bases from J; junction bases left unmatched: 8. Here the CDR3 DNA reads TGTGCCAGCAGCTCGTGGACAGGGAGTCTCGAGCAGTACTTC. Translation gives CASSSWTGSLEQYF.

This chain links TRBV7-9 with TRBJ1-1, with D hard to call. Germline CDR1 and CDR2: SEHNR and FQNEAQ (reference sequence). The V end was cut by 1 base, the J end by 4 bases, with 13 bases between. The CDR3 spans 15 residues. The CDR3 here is CASSLGGLEITEAFF. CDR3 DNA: TGTGCCAGCAGCTTAGGCGGCCTAGAGATCACTGAAGCTTTCTTT.

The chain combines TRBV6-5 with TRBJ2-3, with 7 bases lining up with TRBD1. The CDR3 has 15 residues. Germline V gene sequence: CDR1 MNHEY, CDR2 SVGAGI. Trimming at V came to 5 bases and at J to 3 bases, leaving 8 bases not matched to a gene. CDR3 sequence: CASSLQGVETDTQYF. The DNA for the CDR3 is TGTGCCAGCAGTCTCCAGGGGGTTGAAACAGATACGCAGTATTTT.

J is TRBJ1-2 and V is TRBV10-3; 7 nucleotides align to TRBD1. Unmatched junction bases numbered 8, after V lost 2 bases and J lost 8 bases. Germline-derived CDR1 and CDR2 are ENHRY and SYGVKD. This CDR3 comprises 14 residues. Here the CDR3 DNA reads TGTGCCATCAGTGAGGGTGGCAGGGGGAGCGGCTACACCTTC. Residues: CAISEGGRGSGYTF.

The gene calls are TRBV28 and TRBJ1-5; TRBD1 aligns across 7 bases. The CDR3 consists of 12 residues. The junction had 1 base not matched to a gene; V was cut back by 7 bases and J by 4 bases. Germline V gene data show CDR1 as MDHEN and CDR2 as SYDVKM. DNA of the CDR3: TGTGCCAGCAAACAGGGGAATCAGCCCCAGCATTTT. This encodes CASKQGNQPQHF.

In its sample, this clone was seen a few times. CDR3 nucleotide sequence: TGCGCCAGCAGCGACGGGACAGCCTCCAGTGACACCTTC. Protein sequence: CASSDGTASSDTF. The V and J genes are TRBV5-1 and TRBJ1-2; TRBD1 agrees at 7 bases. Germline V gene sequence: CDR1 SGHRS, CDR2 YFSETQ. The V and J ends lost 4 bases and 12 bases, in that order; junction bases with no gene match: 12. CDR3 length: 13 residues.

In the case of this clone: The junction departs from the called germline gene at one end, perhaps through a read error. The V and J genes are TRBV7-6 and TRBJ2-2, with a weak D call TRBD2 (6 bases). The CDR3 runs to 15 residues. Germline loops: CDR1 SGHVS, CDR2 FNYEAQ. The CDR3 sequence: CASSLAGGGTGELFF. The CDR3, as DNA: TGTGCCAGCAGCCTAGCCGGGGGTGGCACCGGGGAGCTGTTTTTT.

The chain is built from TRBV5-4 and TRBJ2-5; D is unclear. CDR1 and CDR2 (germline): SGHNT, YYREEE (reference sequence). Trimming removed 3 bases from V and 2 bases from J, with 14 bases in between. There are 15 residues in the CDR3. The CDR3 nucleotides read TGTGCCAGCAGCTCGGTGATGTTGCAACAAGAGACCCAGTACTTC. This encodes CASSSVMLQQETQYF.

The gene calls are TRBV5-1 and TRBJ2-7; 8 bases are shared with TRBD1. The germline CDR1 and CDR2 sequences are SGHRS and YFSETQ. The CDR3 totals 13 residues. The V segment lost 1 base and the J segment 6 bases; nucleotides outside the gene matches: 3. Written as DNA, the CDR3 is TGCGCCAGCAGCTTGTGGACAGGGATCGAGCAGTACTTC. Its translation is CASSLWTGIEQYF. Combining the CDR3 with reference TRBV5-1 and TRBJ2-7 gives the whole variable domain KAGVTQTPRYLIKTRGQQVTLSCSPISGHRSVSWYQQTPGQGLQFLFEYFSETQRNKGNFPGRFSGRQFSNSRSEMNVSTLELGDSALYLCASSLWTGIEQYFGPGTRLTVT.

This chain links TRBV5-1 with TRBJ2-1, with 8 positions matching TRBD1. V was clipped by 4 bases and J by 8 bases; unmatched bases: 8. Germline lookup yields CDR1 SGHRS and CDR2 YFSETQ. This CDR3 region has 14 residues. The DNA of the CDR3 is TGCGCCAGCAGCCTGGACAGGGTGGCGGATGAGCAGTTCTTC. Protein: CASSLDRVADEQFF. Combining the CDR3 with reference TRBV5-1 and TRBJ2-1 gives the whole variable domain KAGVTQTPRYLIKTRGQQVTLSCSPISGHRSVSWYQQTPGQGLQFLFEYFSETQRNKGNFPGRFSGRQFSNSRSEMNVSTLELGDSALYLCASSLDRVADEQFFGPGTRLTVL.

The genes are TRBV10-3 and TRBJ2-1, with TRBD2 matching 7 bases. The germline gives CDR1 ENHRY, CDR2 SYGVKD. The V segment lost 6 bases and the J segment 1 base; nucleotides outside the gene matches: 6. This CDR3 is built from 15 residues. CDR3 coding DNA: TGTGCCATCAGGAACGGGGGGTTATCCTACAATGAGCAGTTCTTC. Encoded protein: CAIRNGGLSYNEQFF.

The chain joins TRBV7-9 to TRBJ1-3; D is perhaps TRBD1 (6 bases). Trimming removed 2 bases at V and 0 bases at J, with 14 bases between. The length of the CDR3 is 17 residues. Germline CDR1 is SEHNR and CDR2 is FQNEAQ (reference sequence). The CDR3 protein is CASSLMGHLPSGNTIYF. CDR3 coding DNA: TGTGCCAGCAGCTTAATGGGACACCTACCCTCTGGAAACACCATATATTTT.

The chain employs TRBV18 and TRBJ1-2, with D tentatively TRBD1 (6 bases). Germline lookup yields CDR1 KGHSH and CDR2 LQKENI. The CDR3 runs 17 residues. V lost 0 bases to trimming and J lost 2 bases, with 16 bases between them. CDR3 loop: CASSPPLDRGYNYGYTF. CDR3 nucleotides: TGTGCCAGCTCACCACCTTTGGACAGAGGATACAACTATGGCTACACCTTC.

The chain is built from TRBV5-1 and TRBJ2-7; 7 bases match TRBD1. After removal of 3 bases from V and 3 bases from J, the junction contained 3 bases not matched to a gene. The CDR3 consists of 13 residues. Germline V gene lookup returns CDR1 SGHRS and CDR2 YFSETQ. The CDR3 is CASSSGQVYEQYF. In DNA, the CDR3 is TGCGCCAGCAGCTCCGGACAGGTCTACGAGCAGTACTTC.

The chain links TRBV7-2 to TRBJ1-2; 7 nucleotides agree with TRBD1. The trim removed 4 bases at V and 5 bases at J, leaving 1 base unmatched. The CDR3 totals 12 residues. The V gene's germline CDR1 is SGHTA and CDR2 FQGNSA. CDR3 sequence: CASSWDRYGYTF. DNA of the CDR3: TGTGCCAGCAGCTGGGACAGATATGGCTACACCTTC.

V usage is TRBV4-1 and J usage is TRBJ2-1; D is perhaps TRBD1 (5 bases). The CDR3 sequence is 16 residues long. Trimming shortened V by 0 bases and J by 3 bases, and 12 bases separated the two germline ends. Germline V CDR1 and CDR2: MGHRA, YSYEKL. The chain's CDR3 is CASSQDLGPVYNEQFF. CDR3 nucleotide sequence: TGCGCCAGCAGCCAAGATTTGGGGCCGGTCTACAATGAGCAGTTCTTC.